Listed here are 18 T cell receptor beta chains from one sample, sequenced in a study of T-cell reconstitution after alpha-beta-depleted transplantation in children. Preparation of the TCRbeta library involved a method that used unique molecular identifiers. TCRdb reprocessed the PCR reads with MiXCR, giving one entry per CDR3 protein. Seen here are about 190,000 distinct CDR3 sequences, approximately 7% observed once, and the top ten hold about 3%. The sequencing used PBMCs from the stem cell graft donor, collected from the stem cell graft. The origin of the receptors is a human donor who donated a stem cell graft to a child with Wiskott-Aldrich syndrome.

This clonotype has at least ten counts. The chain joins TRBV4-3 to TRBJ2-1, with D uncertain. Germline CDR1 reads LGHNA; CDR2 reads YSLEER. V gave up 0 bases and J gave up 5 bases, with 5 bases separating them. The CDR3 is 13 amino acids. CDR3 in amino acids: CASSQETNNEQFF. The CDR3 DNA follows: TGCGCCAGCAGCCAAGAGACAAACAATGAGCAGTTCTTC.

This clonotype came up a few times. The genes are TRBV5-1 and TRBJ2-5; maybe TRBD1 (5 bases). V was shortened by 4 bases and J by 4 bases, with 20 bases between the two germline ends. This CDR3 region has 16 residues. The germline V gene has CDR1 SGHRS and CDR2 YFSETQ. DNA for the CDR3: TGCGCCAGCAGCCCCGGCCAGGGCAGGGTAGGAGAGACCCAGTACTTC. This encodes CASSPGQGRVGETQYF.

The sample holds many counts of this clonotype. The chain uses TRBV12-3 or TRBV12-4 and TRBJ1-1, with D hard to call. The ends were cut back, 3 bases at V and 10 bases at J, with 15 bases in the middle. The CDR3 runs 13 residues. The CDR3 sequence is CASSFHAASGAFF. CDR3 DNA sequence: TGTGCCAGCAGTTTCCATGCGGCCTCAGGAGCTTTCTTT.

This clonotype was seen many times. The J gene is TRBJ2-7, the V gene TRBV15; D is unclear. The length of the CDR3 is 14 residues. Deletions cut 1 base from V and 5 bases from J, with 12 bases between. CDR1 and CDR2 from the germline V gene are LNHNV and YYDKDF (reference sequence). The CDR3 loop reads CATSRVARLDEQYF. The CDR3 bases are TGTGCCACCAGCAGAGTAGCCCGACTGGACGAGCAGTACTTC.

The rearrangement links TRBV5-5 to TRBJ1-4, with D maybe TRBD1 (5 bases). The V gene's germline CDR1 is SGHKS and CDR2 YYEKEE (reference sequence). Trimming took 6 bases from V and 6 from J, leaving 15 bases between them. The CDR3 is made up of 14 amino acids. Here the CDR3 DNA reads TGTGCCAGCAACTCGGGACGGGTTTATGAAAAACTGTTTTTT. Amino acid sequence: CASNSGRVYEKLFF.

This clonotype was observed many times. CDR3 in amino acids: CASSRTEGTDTQYF. CDR3 bases: TGTGCCAGCAGCCGGACGGAGGGCACAGATACGCAGTATTTT. This chain links TRBV27 with TRBJ2-3; a possible D gene is TRBD2 (5 bases). The CDR3 covers 14 residues. Trimming stripped 6 bases from V and 1 base from J, with 11 bases between. Germline lookup yields CDR1 MNHEY and CDR2 SMNVEV (reference sequence).

This clonotype was picked up many times. J is TRBJ1-2 and V is TRBV12-3 or TRBV12-4, with D possibly being TRBD1 (5 bases). The ends were cut back, 8 bases at V and 4 bases at J, with 20 bases in the middle. This CDR3 is 15 amino acids long. The DNA for the CDR3 is TGTGCCAGCCTCCCTAATTTTGACAGACTCTATGGCTACACCTTC. This codes for CASLPNFDRLYGYTF.

About this clonotype: Since the CDR3 does not end with the conserved phenylalanine or tryptophan, this likely comes from a read error. The J gene is TRBJ2-2, the V gene TRBV3-1; 9 bases map to TRBD1. Germline CDR1 reads LGHDT; CDR2 reads YNNKEL (reference sequence). After removal of 0 bases from V and 7 bases from J, the junction contained 9 bases not matched to a gene. CDR3 length: 17 amino acids. Here the CDR3 DNA reads TGTGCCAGCAGCCAAGACCTGGAACAGGGGGCGATCGGGGAGCTGTTTTCT. Translating it yields CASSQDLEQGAIGELFS.

This clonotype has a count of ten or more. The genes are TRBV28 and TRBJ1-2, with 9 bases fitting TRBD1. The CDR3 spans 13 residues. Trimming removed 9 bases from V and 9 bases from J; junction bases left unmatched: 11. In germline, CDR1 is MDHEN, CDR2 SYDVKM. Written as DNA, the CDR3 is TGTGCCAGTGTGGGACAGGGACTAAGGAGCTACACCTTC. Amino acid sequence: CASVGQGLRSYTF.

The genes are TRBV14 and TRBJ2-4; TRBD2 matches 10 bases. Germline-derived CDR1 and CDR2 are SGHDN and FVKESK. V dropped 1 base and J dropped 7; count of bases not matched to a gene: 10. There are 17 residues in the CDR3. Written as DNA, the CDR3 is TGTGCCAGCAGCCAAGCAAGCGGGAGGGCCTTTGGTAACATTCAGTACTTC. It translates to CASSQASGRAFGNIQYF.

Worth noting for this clonotype: This may stem from a read error, because a much larger clone lies one nucleotide away. This chain links TRBV27 with TRBJ1-5; no definite D call. CDR1 and CDR2 from the germline V gene are MNHEY and SMNVEV (reference sequence). The CDR3 consists of 12 residues. V was trimmed by 8 bases and J by 5 bases, leaving 10 bases between them. CDR3 loop: CASSDGHQPQHF. The CDR3 bases are TGTGCCAGCTCGGACGGCCATCAGCCCCAGCATTTT.

This clonotype was seen at least ten times. The V call is TRBV5-1, the J call TRBJ2-3; TRBD1 or TRBD2 may be the D gene (5 bases each). The V and J ends lost 4 bases and 5 bases respectively, with 14 bases between them. The CDR3 loop spans 14 amino acids. Germline lookup yields CDR1 SGHRS and CDR2 YFSETQ. The CDR3 loop is CASSTGPSEDTQYF. CDR3 bases: TGCGCCAGCAGCACGGGACCCTCGGAAGATACGCAGTATTTT.

The chain carries TRBV16 and TRBJ2-7; D possibly corresponds to TRBD1 (6 bases). Germline CDR1 is KGHSY and CDR2 is FQNENV. The CDR3 length is 15 residues. Trimming left V 5 bases short and J 0 bases short, with 14 bases between. The CDR3 is CASSIRGSPSYEQYF. The CDR3 DNA reads TGTGCCAGCAGCATTAGGGGGTCCCCCTCCTACGAGCAGTACTTC. The complete variable domain, with remaining parts taken from reference TRBV16 and TRBJ2-7, reads GEEVAQTPKHLVRGEGQKAKLYCAPIKGHSYVFWYQQVLKNEFKFLISFQNENVFDETGMPKERFSAKCLPNSPCSLEIQATKLEDSAVYFCASSIRGSPSYEQYFGPGTRLTVT.

This clonotype was observed many times. V gene TRBV24-1 combines with J gene TRBJ2-7; D might be TRBD2 (7 bases). CDR1 is KGHDR and CDR2 is SFDVKD in the germline V gene. There are 13 residues in the CDR3. Trimming shortened V by 7 bases and J by 9 bases, and 18 bases separated the two germline ends. CDR3 protein: CATRGEGAGVQYF. In DNA form, the CDR3 reads TGTGCCACCAGAGGGGAGGGTGCAGGGGTGCAGTACTTC.

This clonotype was picked up many times. The chain couples TRBV12-3 or TRBV12-4 to TRBJ2-7; D may correspond to TRBD1 or TRBD2 (6 bases each). The CDR3 runs 13 residues. With 5 bases removed from V and 5 bases from J, the gap between germline ends came to 13 bases. The CDR3 here is CASSQRGAHEQYF. CDR3 nucleotide sequence: TGTGCCAGCAGTCAAAGGGGGGCTCACGAGCAGTACTTC.

This clonotype was recorded at least ten times. The J gene is TRBJ2-4, the V gene TRBV18, with D maybe TRBD1 (5 bases). The CDR3 has 17 amino acids. Germline CDR1 is KGHSH and CDR2 is LQKENI. V lost 1 base and J 3 bases, leaving 16 bases between the germline ends. The CDR3 here is CASSPLNRSRLKNIQYF. CDR3 coding DNA: TGTGCCAGCTCACCACTTAACAGGAGCAGACTCAAAAACATTCAGTACTTC.

This clonotype has only a few counts. This sequence joins TRBV5-1 and TRBJ2-7, with D possibly TRBD1 on 5 matching bases. The germline CDR1 and CDR2 sequences are SGHRS and YFSETQ. This CDR3 has 15 amino acids. The germline V and J ends were trimmed by 2 bases and 2 bases, with 14 bases remaining between them. This CDR3 reads CASSLPGLAAYEQYF. The CDR3 DNA reads TGCGCCAGCAGCTTACCAGGGCTCGCGGCCTACGAGCAGTACTTC.

The J gene is TRBJ2-7, the V gene TRBV11-2; 8 bases map to TRBD1. This CDR3 is 15 amino acids long. Unmatched junction bases numbered 6, after V lost 3 bases and J lost 2 bases. The germline V gene has CDR1 SGHAT and CDR2 FQNNGV. The CDR3 protein is CASSLSRGPPYEQYF. CDR3 DNA: TGTGCCAGCAGCTTGAGCAGGGGGCCCCCCTACGAGCAGTACTTC.